A single sample gave rise to the 28 T cell receptor beta chains below, sequenced in a study of T cells in Graves' hyperthyroidism and ophthalmopathy. Amplification targeted TCR beta CDR3 regions from RNA transcripts. First-round RT-PCR with HTBI primers amplified the TCR CDR3 region. TCRdb re-analysed the multiplex PCR reads in MiXCR, keeping a single row per CDR3 protein. The sample comprises 300,000 to 450,000 distinct CDR3 sequences, about 14% of which are singletons, and roughly a fifth rests with the top ten. The sample was blood. The receptor source for this set is a woman in her 30s with Graves' ophthalmopathy.

This clonotype has a count of ten or more. The V gene is TRBV3-1, the J gene TRBJ2-7, with TRBD1 as a possible D gene (5 bases). Trimming took 3 bases from V and 2 from J, leaving 14 bases between them. The CDR3 length is 15 residues. Germline V gene data show CDR1 as LGHDT and CDR2 as YNNKEL (reference sequence). The CDR3 loop reads CASSQAGKFPYEQYF. CDR3 DNA: TGTGCCAGCAGCCAGGCAGGGAAGTTTCCCTACGAGCAGTACTTC.

This clonotype was recorded many times. This chain uses TRBV20-1 with TRBJ1-2; no clear D gene. Germline loops: CDR1 DFQATT, CDR2 SNEGSKA (reference sequence). Trimming left V 0 bases short and J 5 bases short, with 13 bases between. This CDR3 contains 14 residues. The CDR3 reads CSARDIGSAYGYTF. CDR3 bases: TGCAGTGCTAGAGACATAGGGTCAGCGTATGGCTACACCTTC.

The chain carries TRBV29-1 and TRBJ1-4, with no clear D. Trimming shortened V by 2 bases and J by 11 bases, and 9 bases separated the two germline ends. The CDR3 is made up of 11 amino acids. Germline V gene data show CDR1 as SQVTM and CDR2 as ANQGSEA. CDR3 in amino acids: CSVETSPKLFF. Here the CDR3 DNA reads TGCAGCGTTGAAACTTCGCCTAAACTGTTTTTT. The variable domain in full, completed from reference TRBV29-1 and TRBJ1-4, reads SAVISQKPSRDICQRGTSLTIQCQVDSQVTMMFWYRQQPGQSLTLIATANQGSEATYESGFVIDKFPISRPNLTFSTLTVSNMSPEDSSIYLCSVETSPKLFFGSGTQLSVL.

This clonotype appeared a few times. J is TRBJ2-7 and V is TRBV28, with D possibly matching TRBD1 (5 bases). This CDR3 has 19 residues. Germline V lookup: CDR1 MDHEN, CDR2 SYDVKM. V gave up 7 bases and J gave up 8 bases, with 36 bases separating them. As DNA, the CDR3 is TGTGCCAGCACCCCTTACTTGGCGGACACCCAGGAACCTTTCGCACAGCAGTACTTC. Protein: CASTPYLADTQEPFAQQYF.

A remark on this clonotype: A much more abundant neighbour one base away suggests this may be a read error. The chain carries TRBV20-1 and TRBJ1-4, with 7 bases matching TRBD1. The V gene end was trimmed by 5 bases and the J gene end by 6 bases; junction bases not matched to a gene: 3. From germline, CDR1 is DFQATT and CDR2 SNEGSKA (reference sequence). The CDR3 totals 12 residues. The CDR3: CSAGTEDEKLFF. Written as DNA, the CDR3 is TGCAGTGCTGGGACAGAGGATGAAAAACTGTTTTTT.

This clonotype showed up just a few times. The chain links TRBV20-1 to TRBJ1-5; D is perhaps TRBD1 (6 bases). CDR1 is DFQATT and CDR2 is SNEGSKA in the germline V gene (reference sequence). The CDR3 covers 18 residues. Trimming shortened V by 6 bases and J by 1 base, and 25 bases separated the two germline ends. CDR3 protein: CSAAKSGTKYSSNQPQHF. The CDR3 DNA follows: TGCAGTGCCGCCAAATCCGGGACAAAATATTCGAGCAATCAGCCCCAGCATTTT.

There are a few counts of this clonotype. This sequence joins TRBV29-1 and TRBJ1-4; no firm D call. V was shortened by 6 bases and J by 7 bases, with 15 bases between the two germline ends. CDR1 is SQVTM, CDR2 ANQGSEA, per germline. The CDR3 is 13 amino acids. The CDR3 sequence is CSVGVHTGEKLFF. The CDR3 DNA sequence: TGCAGCGTGGGAGTCCACACTGGTGAAAAACTGTTTTTT.

This clonotype was seen more than once but under ten times. The chain has TRBV7-8 and TRBJ2-5; 9 bases are a match to TRBD2. The V gene end was trimmed by 1 base and the J gene end by 4 bases; junction bases not matched to a gene: 4. The CDR3 spans 15 residues. Per germline, CDR1 SGHVS and CDR2 FQNEAQ. CDR3 sequence (DNA): TGTGCCAGCAGCTTAGAATTAGCGGGGGCAGAGACCCAGTACTTC. Residues: CASSLELAGAETQYF.

This clonotype was seen only a few times. This chain links TRBV5-4 with TRBJ1-1; D is undetermined. The CDR3 is made up of 16 amino acids. The germline CDR1 and CDR2 sequences are SGHNT and YYREEE (reference sequence). V was clipped by 4 bases and J by 4 bases, with 20 bases between them. The CDR3 spells CASSPGGRSRSTEAFF. The DNA for the CDR3 is TGTGCCAGCAGCCCCGGCGGTCGGAGTAGGAGCACTGAAGCTTTCTTT.

This clonotype was seen at least ten times. The chain recombines TRBV5-5 with TRBJ2-1, with D uncertain. The CDR3 is 18 residues long. Trimming stripped 1 base from V and 0 bases from J, with 17 bases between. The germline CDR1 and CDR2 sequences are SGHKS and YYEKEE (reference sequence). The CDR3 loop reads CASSLKLGFKDSYNEQFF. The CDR3 region has the DNA TGTGCCAGCAGCTTGAAGCTCGGTTTCAAGGACTCCTACAATGAGCAGTTCTTC. Using reference TRBV5-5 and TRBJ2-1 for the parts outside the CDR3, the full variable domain is DAGVTQSPTHLIKTRGQQVTLRCSPISGHKSVSWYQQVLGQGPQFIFQYYEKEERGRGNFPDRFSARQFPNYSSELNVNALLLGDSALYLCASSLKLGFKDSYNEQFFGPGTRLTVL.

The chain links TRBV5-4 to TRBJ2-2; TRBD1 might be the D (6 bases). Germline assignment: CDR1 SGHNT and CDR2 YYREEE (reference sequence). This CDR3 contains 13 residues. V gave up 5 bases and J gave up 4 bases, with 9 bases separating them. As DNA, the CDR3 is TGTGCCAGCAGTCCGGACAGCACCGGGGAGCTGTTTTTT. As protein: CASSPDSTGELFF.

The chain employs TRBV6-1 and TRBJ1-4; D not resolved. Germline loops: CDR1 MNHNS, CDR2 SASEGT. V lost 3 bases to trimming and J lost 7 bases, with 9 bases between them. The CDR3 runs to 13 residues. CDR3 in amino acids: CASSDGTAEKLFF. The CDR3 DNA reads as TGTGCCAGCAGTGATGGCACCGCTGAAAAACTGTTTTTT.

This clonotype was counted ten times or more. This sequence joins TRBV6-1 and TRBJ1-1; D not certain. The germline gives CDR1 MNHNS, CDR2 SASEGT. This CDR3 spans 13 amino acids. Trimming took 3 bases from V and 1 from J, leaving 6 bases between them. The DNA for the CDR3 is TGTGCCAGCAGTGAGTTACAGAACACTGAAGCTTTCTTT. Its translation: CASSELQNTEAFF.

The chain employs TRBV9 and TRBJ1-1; a possible D gene is TRBD1 (6 bases). The germline V gene has CDR1 SGDLS and CDR2 YYNGEE. Trimming took off 0 bases at V and 1 base at J, with 13 bases between the two ends. The length of the CDR3 is 16 residues. The CDR3 loop is CASSVDREQGNTEAFF. CDR3 DNA sequence: TGTGCCAGCAGCGTAGACCGTGAACAGGGGAACACTGAAGCTTTCTTT.

This clonotype was seen a few times. V usage is TRBV4-2 and J usage is TRBJ2-7; 8 bases fit TRBD1. Losses at the gene ends were 8 bases for V and 1 base for J; bases not matched to a gene: 10. CDR1 is LGHNA and CDR2 is YNFKEQ in the germline V gene. The CDR3 spans 15 residues. The CDR3 nucleotides are TGTGCCAGCGGACTCGGGACAGGTATATCCTACGAGCAGTACTTC. It translates to CASGLGTGISYEQYF.

This clonotype showed up many times. The chain combines TRBV11-2 with TRBJ2-1, with 11 bases lining up with TRBD1. CDR3 size: 16 residues. J lost 6 bases, V lost 5 bases, and 9 bases had no gene match. Germline CDR1 is SGHAT and CDR2 is FQNNGV. The CDR3 DNA follows: TGTGCCAGCAGCCCCCTGTCCGGACAGGGGGCCAATGAGCAGTTCTTC. The encoded protein is CASSPLSGQGANEQFF.

This clonotype was recorded a few times. The chain combines TRBV20-1 with TRBJ2-7; D possibly corresponds to TRBD2 (6 bases). Germline V gives CDR1 DFQATT, CDR2 SNEGSKA (reference sequence). This CDR3 comprises 14 residues. Trimming removed 4 bases from V and 0 bases from J, with 13 bases in between. CDR3 bases: TGCAGTGCTACCCTGGGGGGTAGCTCCTACGAGCAGTACTTC. Translated, it gives CSATLGGSSYEQYF.

The V and J genes are TRBV19 and TRBJ1-1; 7 positions agree with TRBD1. Trimming cost V 7 bases and J 5 bases; bases outside gene matches: 4. The CDR3 sequence is 12 residues long. Germline V gene lookup returns CDR1 LNHDA and CDR2 SQIVND (reference sequence). CDR3 residues: CASTGGWTEAFF. Written as DNA, the CDR3 is TGTGCCAGTACAGGGGGGTGGACTGAAGCTTTCTTT.

Ten or more counts support this clonotype. The DNA for the CDR3 is TGTGCCAGCAGTTTATGGGGGCAGAGCAATCAGCCCCAGCATTTT. Translated, it gives CASSLWGQSNQPQHF. This chain links TRBV27 with TRBJ1-5; perhaps TRBD1 as D (6 bases). The ends were cut back, 1 base at V and 1 base at J, with 8 bases in the middle. Germline loops: CDR1 MNHEY, CDR2 SMNVEV (reference sequence). This CDR3 spans 15 amino acids.

This clonotype showed up many times. V usage is TRBV20-1 and J usage is TRBJ2-7; the D is unclear. The CDR3 length is 13 residues. Germline loops: CDR1 DFQATT, CDR2 SNEGSKA (reference sequence). The V and J ends lost 3 bases and 6 bases respectively, with 15 bases between them. The CDR3 here is CSASETGVGEQYF. The CDR3 DNA reads as TGCAGTGCTAGTGAGACGGGCGTCGGCGAGCAGTACTTC.

In its sample, this clonotype was seen many times. V gene TRBV20-1 combines with J gene TRBJ2-3, with 13 nucleotides matching TRBD2. The length of the CDR3 is 14 residues. Germline assignment: CDR1 DFQATT and CDR2 SNEGSKA (reference sequence). V was clipped by 5 bases and J by 1 base; unmatched bases: 0. CDR3 sequence (DNA): TGCAGTGCTGGGACTAGCGGGGGCACAGATACGCAGTATTTT. Its translation is CSAGTSGGTDTQYF.

Many counts were recorded for this clonotype. The chain couples TRBV7-9 to TRBJ2-3; D is unclear. The germline V and J ends were trimmed by 5 bases and 7 bases, with 16 bases remaining between them. The CDR3 is 14 residues long. Germline-derived CDR1 and CDR2 are SEHNR and FQNEAQ (reference sequence). DNA for the CDR3: TGTGCCAGCAGCCGAACCTCGGCCGTTTATACGCAGTATTTT. Translating gives CASSRTSAVYTQYF.

Only a few counts were recorded for this clonotype. V is TRBV7-9 and J is TRBJ2-1; TRBD1 is a possible D gene (6 bases). Germline V CDR1 and CDR2: SEHNR, FQNEAQ (reference sequence). Between the trimmed V and J ends, which lost 8 bases and 10 bases, there was a span of 15 bases. This CDR3 spans 12 amino acids. This CDR3 is CASAKEGEEQFF. The CDR3 DNA reads as TGTGCCAGCGCAAAAGAGGGGGAGGAGCAGTTCTTC.

This clonotype was seen at least ten times. Mismatch with germline at one junction end may stem from a read error. The chain has TRBV20-1 and TRBJ1-1; no clear D. The CDR3 has 14 amino acids. Germline CDR1 is DFQATT and CDR2 is SNEGSKA (reference sequence). CDR3 sequence reads: CSARDLVKNSEAFF. The CDR3 DNA is TGCAGTGCTAGAGATCTGGTCAAGAACAGTGAAGCTTTCTTT.

This clonotype was counted many times. This chain joins TRBV6-1 and TRBJ2-1, with D perhaps TRBD2 (5 bases). Trimming pared 5 bases from V and 3 bases from J, leaving 11 bases between. This CDR3 comprises 14 residues. CDR1 is MNHNS and CDR2 is SASEGT in the germline V gene. CDR3 sequence reads: CASSFSGIYNEQFF. CDR3 sequence (DNA): TGTGCCAGCAGTTTTTCCGGGATCTACAATGAGCAGTTCTTC.

This clonotype was counted many times. This chain joins TRBV20-1 and TRBJ2-1; possibly TRBD2 for D (7 bases). Germline CDR1 and CDR2: DFQATT and SNEGSKA (reference sequence). V dropped 0 bases and J dropped 4 bases, with 13 bases sitting between them. This CDR3 has 15 amino acids. The CDR3 region is CSAREGGAGYNEQFF. Written as DNA, the CDR3 is TGCAGTGCTAGAGAAGGGGGGGCGGGATACAATGAGCAGTTCTTC.

The table lists this clonotype with many counts. The DNA for the CDR3 is TGCAGTGCTGCTGTGCCTGCGACACTTTTCTACGAGCAGTACTTC. Its translation is CSAAVPATLFYEQYF. The genes are TRBV20-1 and TRBJ2-7; D gene unclear. The CDR3 length is 15 residues. The ends were cut back, 5 bases at V and 3 bases at J, with 20 bases in the middle. Per germline, CDR1 DFQATT and CDR2 SNEGSKA (reference sequence).

The chain recombines TRBV6-1 with TRBJ1-5, with 7 nucleotides matching TRBD1. V was clipped by 7 bases and J by 7 bases; unmatched bases: 7. The CDR3 is 13 amino acids. From germline, CDR1 is MNHNS and CDR2 SASEGT. This CDR3 is CASNQGVYQPQHF. The CDR3 coding sequence is TGTGCCAGCAACCAGGGGGTGTACCAGCCCCAGCATTTT.